This T cell receptor (beta chain) was sequenced during a study of CD8 T cells in ankylosing spondylitis. Findings and limits, study-wide: It was reported that disease-linked clones were significantly enriched in matched ankylosing spondylitis synovial fluid.

In this sample, this clonotype turned up a few times. The antigen is undetermined. V shed 0 bases and J shed 5 bases, with 12 bases lying between them. This CDR3 has 14 residues. CDR1 and CDR2 from the germline V gene are SGDLS and YYNGEE. Generation of TCR beta libraries employed quantitative 5'-RACE incorporating molecular barcodes. MiXCR, applied by TCRdb to the 5' RACE reads, yields one record per CDR3 protein. This table holds 200,000 or so distinct CDR3 sequences, 13% found once. The TCR was taken from a female donor with ankylosing spondylitis or in good health (not recorded which). The chain couples TRBV9 to TRBJ2-7; D may be TRBD2 (5 bases). The material sequenced was blood, either unsorted or a sorted T cell fraction (not recorded which). The CDR3 here is CASSVDVGADEQYF. The CDR3 DNA follows: TGTGCCAGCAGCGTAGACGTAGGAGCGGACGAGCAGTACTTC.